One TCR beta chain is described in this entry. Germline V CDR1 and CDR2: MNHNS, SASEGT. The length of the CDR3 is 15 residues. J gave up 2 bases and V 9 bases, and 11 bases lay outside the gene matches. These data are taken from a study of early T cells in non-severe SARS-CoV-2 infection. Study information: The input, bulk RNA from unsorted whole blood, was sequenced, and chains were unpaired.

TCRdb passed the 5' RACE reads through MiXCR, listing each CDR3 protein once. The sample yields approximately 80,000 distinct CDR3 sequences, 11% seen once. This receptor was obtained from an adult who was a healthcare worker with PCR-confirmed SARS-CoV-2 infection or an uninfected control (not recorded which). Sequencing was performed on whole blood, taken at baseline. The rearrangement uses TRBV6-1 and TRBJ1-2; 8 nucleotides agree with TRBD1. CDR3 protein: CASGQGPEGNYGYTF. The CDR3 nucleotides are TGTGCCAGTGGACAGGGCCCGGAGGGAAACTATGGCTACACCTTC.